These 27 T cell receptor beta chains were all obtained from the same sample, sequenced in a study of cytomegalovirus exposure and HLA in healthy donors. Primers included in the PCR were 60 Vbeta and 13 Jbeta primers. The protocol was immunoSEQ multiplex PCR, while the TCRdb copy is restricted to in-frame clones and leaves out a portion. The profile shows 220,000 or so clones, approximately 79% of them singletons. What was sequenced was PBMCs. Receptor source: a man between 45 and 60 years old in good health and CMV-seronegative.

In regard to this clone: Other DNA sequences in this sample translate to the same CDR3. The chain links TRBV19 to TRBJ1-1, with 7 bases that match TRBD1. After removal of 2 bases from V and 4 bases from J, the junction contained 1 base not matched to a gene. The CDR3 loop spans 13 amino acids. Germline V gene data show CDR1 as LNHDA and CDR2 as SQIVND (reference sequence). The CDR3 sequence is CASSIPGGTEAFF. In nucleotides, the CDR3 is TGTGCCAGTAGTATACCAGGGGGCACTGAAGCTTTCTTT.

The chain recombines TRBV28 with TRBJ1-2; no firm D call. CDR3 length equals 15 residues. Germline V gene lookup returns CDR1 MDHEN and CDR2 SYDVKM. With 8 bases removed from V and 6 bases from J, the gap between germline ends came to 22 bases. The chain's CDR3 is CASGGTRQVPHGYTF. The CDR3 region has the DNA TGTGCCAGCGGAGGAACCAGGCAGGTCCCTCATGGCTACACCTTC.

The rearrangement uses TRBV30 and TRBJ1-1; TRBD1 might be the D (6 bases). Trimming removed 7 bases at V and 6 bases at J, with 21 bases between. CDR3 length: 14 residues. Germline CDR1 GTSNPN, CDR2 SVGIG (reference sequence). In DNA form, the CDR3 reads TGTGCCTCCCAACACCCAGGGGCCGGCGCTGAAGCTTTCTTT. It encodes CASQHPGAGAEAFF.

CDR3 sequence: CASSLWQSQETQYF. The CDR3 DNA sequence: TGTGCCAGCAGTTTATGGCAGTCACAAGAGACCCAGTACTTC. This sequence joins TRBV27 and TRBJ2-5; D unclear. CDR1 MNHEY and CDR2 SMNVEV come from the germline V gene (reference sequence). There are 14 residues in the CDR3. V was shortened by 1 base and J by 2 bases, with 8 bases between the two germline ends.

The CDR3 spells CATSRDLAGLGETQYF. The CDR3 coding sequence is TGTGCCACCAGCAGAGATTTGGCAGGATTAGGAGAGACCCAGTACTTC. V is TRBV15 and J is TRBJ2-5; the D is unclear. Germline assignment: CDR1 LNHNV and CDR2 YYDKDF (reference sequence). The V and J ends lost 0 bases and 4 bases respectively, with 15 bases between them. This CDR3 comprises 16 residues. The variable domain in full, completed from reference TRBV15 and TRBJ2-5, reads DAMVIQNPRYQVTQFGKPVTLSCSQTLNHNVMYWYQQKSSQAPKLLFHYYDKDFNNEADTPDNFQSRRPNTSFCFLDIRSPGLGDTAMYLCATSRDLAGLGETQYFGPGTRLLVL.

V gene TRBV6-5 combines with J gene TRBJ2-2; 9 positions match TRBD1. The V segment lost 2 bases and the J segment 6 bases; nucleotides outside the gene matches: 1. The CDR3 is made up of 14 amino acids. Germline V gene data show CDR1 as MNHEY and CDR2 as SVGAGI. The CDR3 protein is CASSYDRGAGELFF. In nucleotides, the CDR3 is TGTGCCAGCAGTTACGACAGGGGGGCCGGGGAGCTGTTTTTT.

This clone was seen just once. The chain has TRBV29-1 and TRBJ1-1, with 8 nucleotides matching TRBD1. Trimming took 6 bases from V and 1 from J; bases not matched to a gene: 7. The CDR3 is 14 amino acids. The V gene's germline CDR1 is SQVTM and CDR2 ANQGSEA. CDR3 in amino acids: CSVIRGQGNTEAFF. The CDR3 DNA sequence: TGCAGCGTGATCAGGGGGCAAGGGAACACTGAAGCTTTCTTT.

V and J are TRBV6-5 and TRBJ2-1; 8 bases line up with TRBD2. This CDR3 contains 14 residues. Germline V CDR1 and CDR2: MNHEY, SVGAGI. Trimming took 6 bases from V and 8 from J; bases not matched to a gene: 9. The CDR3 here is CASRRLAIRDEQFF. The CDR3, as DNA: TGTGCCAGCAGACGACTAGCGATTAGGGATGAGCAGTTCTTC.

The chain recombines TRBV9 with TRBJ2-1, with 10 bases that match TRBD1. This CDR3 has 14 amino acids. The trim removed 2 bases at V and 5 bases at J, leaving 1 base unmatched. Per germline, CDR1 SGDLS and CDR2 YYNGEE. This CDR3 reads CASSVGQGNNEQFF. In DNA, the CDR3 is TGTGCCAGCAGCGTGGGACAGGGGAACAATGAGCAGTTCTTC.

J is TRBJ2-7 and V is TRBV27; TRBD2 matches 10 bases. The CDR3 contains 15 residues. Trimming at V came to 6 bases and at J to 5 bases, leaving 10 bases not matched to a gene. Germline V CDR1 and CDR2: MNHEY, SMNVEV (reference sequence). CDR3: CASSLAGGRGDEQYF. As DNA, the CDR3 is TGTGCCAGCAGCTTAGCGGGAGGTCGGGGGGACGAGCAGTACTTC.

The chain has TRBV5-3 and TRBJ2-7; 9 positions match TRBD1. TRBV5-3 is an ORF, with its function uncertain. V was pared by 5 bases and J by 5 bases, with 11 bases of the junction left unmatched. CDR3 length equals 15 residues. CDR3 in DNA: TGTGCCAGAAGGATACCGGGACAGGGACTCCACGAGCAGTACTTC. Translating gives CARRIPGQGLHEQYF.

Note on this clone: Other DNA sequences in this sample translate to the same CDR3. The chain uses TRBV27 and TRBJ1-1, with D uncertain. This CDR3 contains 13 residues. Germline CDR1 and CDR2: MNHEY and SMNVEV (reference sequence). V dropped 3 bases and J dropped 1 base, with 6 bases sitting between them. The CDR3 nucleotides are TGTGCCAGCAGTTTGCGGAGGAACACTGAAGCTTTCTTT. Translation: CASSLRRNTEAFF.

V is TRBV6-6 and J is TRBJ2-5; D unclear. The J call may not be correct, given that the DNA end is closer to TRBJ2-7. Germline V lookup: CDR1 MNHNY, CDR2 SVGAGI (reference sequence). This CDR3 has 12 residues. The CDR3 coding sequence is TGTGCCAGCAGGATCGAGGCCTACGAGCAGTACTTC. Residues: CASRIEAYEQYF.

This chain links TRBV5-4 with TRBJ2-2, with D possibly being TRBD2 (5 bases). CDR1 is SGHNT, CDR2 YYREEE, per germline (reference sequence). V shed 4 bases and J shed 5 bases, with 15 bases lying between them. CDR3 length: 15 amino acids. This CDR3 is CASSPGLPRTGELFF. CDR3 bases: TGTGCCAGCAGCCCCGGACTCCCGAGAACCGGGGAGCTGTTTTTT.

This clone was seen a handful of times. The J gene is TRBJ2-3, the V gene TRBV10-2; D not resolved. V was pared by 1 base and J by 2 bases, with 7 bases between. The CDR3 contains 14 residues. CDR1 WSHSY and CDR2 SAAADI come from the germline V gene. CDR3 sequence: CASSELRNTDTQYF. The CDR3 coding sequence is TGCGCCAGCAGTGAGTTGCGGAACACAGATACGCAGTATTTT.

This rearrangement joins TRBV5-4 to TRBJ2-1, with TRBD1 matching over 7 bases. This CDR3 comprises 13 residues. The germline V gene encodes CDR1 SGHNT and CDR2 YYREEE (reference sequence). The junction had 11 bases not matched to a gene; V was cut back by 3 bases and J by 14 bases. CDR3 region: CASSSTTDRVEFF. In DNA form, the CDR3 reads TGTGCCAGCAGCTCTACCACCGACAGGGTGGAGTTCTTC.

The chain couples TRBV27 to TRBJ2-5; D is uncertain. Between the trimmed V and J ends, which lost 4 bases and 6 bases, there was a span of 24 bases. This CDR3 region has 17 residues. CDR1 is MNHEY, CDR2 SMNVEV, per germline (reference sequence). The CDR3 sequence: CASSSSPVSGDGQTQYF. DNA for the CDR3: TGTGCCAGCAGTTCCTCCCCGGTGAGTGGAGATGGTCAGACCCAGTACTTC.

The rearrangement links TRBV7-9 to TRBJ2-1; D remains unclear. V was clipped by 1 base and J by 4 bases, with 11 bases between them. CDR1 and CDR2 from the germline V gene are SEHNR and FQNEAQ (reference sequence). This CDR3 region has 15 residues. The CDR3 here is CASSLGGYPYNEQFF. For the CDR3, the DNA is TGTGCCAGCAGCTTAGGCGGATATCCTTACAATGAGCAGTTCTTC.

The rearrangement uses TRBV4-2 and TRBJ1-2, with 9 bases identical to TRBD1. After removal of 3 bases from V and 8 bases from J, the junction contained 7 bases not matched to a gene. The CDR3 has 14 amino acids. The germline V gene has CDR1 LGHNA and CDR2 YNFKEQ. The CDR3 spells CASSQGTGWDGYTF. The CDR3 region has the DNA TGTGCCAGCAGCCAGGGGACAGGGTGGGACGGCTACACCTTC.

V gene TRBV10-1 combines with J gene TRBJ1-1, with 10 bases identical to TRBD1. J lost 1 base, V lost 7 bases, and 12 bases had no gene match. Germline CDR1 WNHNN, CDR2 SYGVQD (reference sequence). The CDR3 extends over 17 amino acids. For the CDR3, the DNA is TGCGCCAGCATCCCGGGACAGGGGCGCCAAGGGAACACTGAAGCTTTCTTT. Translating gives CASIPGQGRQGNTEAFF.

The chain employs TRBV28 and TRBJ1-2; TRBD1 might be the D (5 bases). V was cut by 6 bases and J by 8 bases, with 19 bases left in between. The V gene's germline CDR1 is MDHEN and CDR2 SYDVKM. This CDR3 has 14 amino acids. CDR3 sequence (DNA): TGTGCCAGCAGGCCTGACAGCCCTCGTACGGGCTACACCTTC. The encoded protein is CASRPDSPRTGYTF.

This clone was detected only a few times. This chain connects TRBV27 to TRBJ2-7, with D tentatively TRBD1 (5 bases). The CDR3 is 13 amino acids. Germline values: CDR1 MNHEY, CDR2 SMNVEV (reference sequence). Trimming took 10 bases from V and 0 from J, leaving 13 bases between them. DNA for the CDR3: TGTGCCACCCGAAACAGGTACTCCTACGAGCAGTACTTC. Amino acid sequence: CATRNRYSYEQYF.

This clone was detected a few times. The V and J genes are TRBV5-4 and TRBJ2-2; 10 nucleotides align to TRBD1. Trimming at V came to 4 bases and at J to 3 bases, leaving 6 bases not matched to a gene. Germline-derived CDR1 and CDR2 are SGHNT and YYREEE (reference sequence). CDR3 length equals 16 residues. The CDR3 DNA reads as TGTGCCAGCAGCCACGACAGGGGGCCCCACACCGGGGAGCTGTTTTTT. This sequence encodes CASSHDRGPHTGELFF.

The chain has TRBV30 and TRBJ1-1; no reliable D call. Trimming pared 4 bases from V and 13 bases from J, leaving 16 bases between. Germline CDR1 reads GTSNPN; CDR2 reads SVGIG (reference sequence). This CDR3 region has 11 residues. The CDR3 spells CAWKGPGSGFF. The CDR3 coding sequence is TGTGCCTGGAAAGGACCCGGGAGCGGTTTCTTT.

This rearrangement joins TRBV5-1 to TRBJ2-5; D is unclear. TRBJ2-7 matches the DNA end more closely, so the J call is doubtful. Germline assignment: CDR1 SGHRS and CDR2 YFSETQ. The CDR3 contains 11 residues. The CDR3 bases are TGCGCCAGCAGCTTGGAATACGAGCAGTACTTC. This sequence encodes CASSLEYEQYF.

This chain links TRBV9 with TRBJ2-5, with D maybe TRBD1 (5 bases). Looked up from germline, CDR1 is SGDLS and CDR2 is YYNGEE. The CDR3 is made up of 14 amino acids. The V and J ends lost 3 bases and 5 bases respectively, with 14 bases between them. The CDR3 DNA reads as TGTGCCAGCAGCGGAAAAGGGGCGGAGGAGACCCAGTACTTC. Translating it yields CASSGKGAEETQYF.

The V and J genes are TRBV10-3 and TRBJ2-7; 15 bases map to TRBD2. The junction had 3 bases not matched to a gene; V was cut back by 6 bases and J by 0 bases. This CDR3 contains 16 residues. Germline CDR1 is ENHRY and CDR2 is SYGVKD. The CDR3 loop reads CAIRGTSGRSSYEQYF. CDR3 nucleotides: TGTGCCATCAGGGGGACTAGCGGGAGGAGCTCCTACGAGCAGTACTTC.